These 29 T cell receptor beta chains share one sample of origin, sequenced in a study of healthy donors' naive CD4 and CD8 T cells (dated by TCRdb to between 2015 and 2017). Instrument on record: 454 GS FLX Titanium. A previously published linear amplification protocol was used to build the TCR libraries, starting from approximately 490 ng of total RNA. TCRdb took the public reads, trimmed them with fastp at Q25, ran MiXCR for clone calling and kept in-frame beta chains. Identical CDR3 protein sequences are pooled into one entry, listed with their most common genes and DNA. The sample contains about 180,000 distinct CDR3 sequences, about 74% of them found a single time. The ten top clones hold roughly 2.4% of the sample. The sample comprised naive CD4+ and CD8+ T cells sorted from blood, pooled from several donors. The sample's cell subset or site label, in plain terms: FACS-sorted naive CD4+ (CD45RO-CD45RA+) and naive CD8+ (CD45RA+CD27bright) T cells. The receptors come from a pool of human donors in good health; the sample pools cells from several healthy donors.

The rearrangement uses TRBV11-2 and TRBJ1-2, with a tentative D call TRBD1 (5 bases). V was pared by 5 bases and J by 2 bases, with 21 bases between. The CDR3 covers 17 residues. Per germline, CDR1 SGHAT and CDR2 FQNNGV. The chain's CDR3 is CASSPTDLGRENYGYTF. CDR3 bases: TGTGCCAGCAGCCCAACCGATTTGGGCAGGGAGAACTATGGCTACACCTTC.

The chain uses TRBV29-1 and TRBJ2-5; D not certain. CDR3 length: 11 amino acids. From germline, CDR1 is SQVTM and CDR2 ANQGSEA. V gave up 3 bases and J gave up 3 bases, with 5 bases separating them. This chain's CDR3 is CSVEGEETQYF. The CDR3 DNA is TGCAGCGTTGAGGGCGAAGAGACCCAGTACTTC.

This clonotype was detected a few times. For the CDR3, the DNA is TGTGCCAGCAGTTACTCGTCAGGTAGGAACACTGAAGCTTTCTTT. This translates into CASSYSSGRNTEAFF. The chain recombines TRBV6-5 with TRBJ1-1; no definite D call. CDR1 is MNHEY, CDR2 SVGAGI, per germline. The CDR3 runs 15 residues. With 0 bases removed from V and 1 base from J, the gap between germline ends came to 9 bases.

The chain links TRBV29-1 to TRBJ1-2; D remains ambiguous. In germline, CDR1 is SQVTM, CDR2 ANQGSEA. The CDR3 spans 13 residues. The V and J ends lost 4 bases and 5 bases respectively, with 14 bases between them. The CDR3 nucleotides read TGCAGCGTTGTGGGTGATACCGTATATGGCTACACCTTC. It translates to CSVVGDTVYGYTF.

V and J are TRBV10-3 and TRBJ1-5; TRBD1 aligns across 7 bases. V lost 8 bases to trimming and J lost 4 bases; unmatched junction nucleotides: 5. Per the germline V gene, CDR1 is ENHRY and CDR2 is SYGVKD. This CDR3 region has 13 residues. Written as DNA, the CDR3 is TGTGCCATCGGGACAGAGGCTAATCAGCCCCAGCATTTT. Translation gives CAIGTEANQPQHF.

V and J are TRBV7-2 and TRBJ2-4, with a tentative D call TRBD1 (5 bases). The CDR3 spans 16 residues. The V and J ends lost 1 base and 3 bases respectively, with 13 bases between them. Germline CDR1 reads SGHTA; CDR2 reads FQGNSA. CDR3: CASSLVLGLGKNIQYF. CDR3 nucleotides: TGTGCCAGCAGCTTAGTTCTGGGGCTGGGCAAAAACATTCAGTACTTC.

The gene calls are TRBV30 and TRBJ2-7; D gene ambiguous. V was cut by 2 bases and J by 3 bases, with 5 bases left in between. The CDR3 spans 11 residues. CDR1 is GTSNPN and CDR2 is SVGIG in the germline V gene (reference sequence). CDR3 nucleotide sequence: TGTGCCTGGAGTCCCCTCTACGAGCAGTACTTC. Residues: CAWSPLYEQYF.

The chain couples TRBV13 to TRBJ2-1; 10 nucleotides match TRBD2. Unmatched junction bases numbered 3, after V lost 2 bases and J lost 5 bases. CDR3 length: 15 residues. The germline gives CDR1 PRHDT, CDR2 FYEKMQ (reference sequence). The CDR3, as DNA: TGTGCCAGCAGCTTACGGCTAGCGGGGGACAATGAGCAGTTCTTC. It codes for CASSLRLAGDNEQFF. The variable domain in full, completed from reference TRBV13 and TRBJ2-1, reads AAGVIQSPRHLIKEKRETATLKCYPIPRHDTVYWYQQGPGQDPQFLISFYEKMQSDKGSIPDRFSAQQFSDYHSELNMSSLELGDSALYFCASSLRLAGDNEQFFGPGTRLTVL.

The count of this clonotype is one. The V call is TRBV5-4, the J call TRBJ2-1; 14 nucleotides match TRBD2. Trimming cost V 4 bases and J 7 bases; bases outside gene matches: 7. Germline values: CDR1 SGHNT, CDR2 YYREEE (reference sequence). This CDR3 comprises 16 residues. The chain's CDR3 is CASSLGLAGALNEQFF. CDR3 in DNA: TGTGCCAGCAGCCTGGGACTAGCGGGAGCGTTGAATGAGCAGTTCTTC.

V usage is TRBV6-6 and J usage is TRBJ1-5; D ambiguous. V was clipped by 6 bases and J by 5 bases, with 11 bases between them. This CDR3 is 13 amino acids long. Germline CDR1 and CDR2: MNHNY and SVGAGI (reference sequence). The DNA of the CDR3 is TGTGCCAGCAGATTTGACATTGATCAGCCCCAGCATTTT. Its translation is CASRFDIDQPQHF.

J is TRBJ2-3 and V is TRBV12-3 or TRBV12-4; 7 positions match TRBD2. CDR3 length: 16 amino acids. The junction had 5 bases not matched to a gene; V was cut back by 1 base and J by 1 base. The CDR3 bases are TGTGCCAGCAGTTTAGAATCAAGCGGGGGCACAGATACGCAGTATTTT. It encodes CASSLESSGGTDTQYF.

The genes are TRBV20-1 and TRBJ2-7, with 8 bases matching TRBD2. The V segment lost 6 bases and the J segment 4 bases; nucleotides outside the gene matches: 11. Germline lookup yields CDR1 DFQATT and CDR2 SNEGSKA (reference sequence). The CDR3 runs to 14 residues. CDR3 sequence reads: CSAPNPGTRYEQYF. The CDR3 DNA is TGCAGTGCGCCGAACCCCGGGACTAGATACGAGCAGTACTTC.

The chain employs TRBV6-5 and TRBJ2-7, with D hard to call. Trimming removed 6 bases at V and 4 bases at J, with 10 bases between. This CDR3 contains 12 residues. Looked up from germline, CDR1 is MNHEY and CDR2 is SVGAGI. The CDR3 bases are TGTGCCAGCAGCCCCCAAGGATACGAGCAGTACTTC. It is translated as CASSPQGYEQYF.

The chain links TRBV15 to TRBJ1-1; D unclear. V was trimmed by 8 bases and J by 4 bases, leaving 14 bases between them. This CDR3 has 13 residues. Germline V gene lookup returns CDR1 LNHNV and CDR2 YYDKDF (reference sequence). CDR3 nucleotides: TGTGCCACCGCATTTACCTGGGGCACTGAAGCTTTCTTT. As protein: CATAFTWGTEAFF.

CDR3 coding DNA: TGTGCCAGCAGCTTTCAGGGGTCCTACAATGAGCAGTTCTTC. Encoded protein: CASSFQGSYNEQFF. The gene calls are TRBV5-6 and TRBJ2-1; D may be TRBD1 (6 bases). V lost 2 bases, J lost 1 base, and 7 bases lay in between. The length of the CDR3 is 14 residues. CDR1 and CDR2 (germline): SGHDT, YYEEEE.

This sequence joins TRBV29-1 and TRBJ2-1; 15 nucleotides match TRBD2. J was trimmed by 1 base and V by 6 bases; bases with no gene match: 10. Germline CDR1 is SQVTM and CDR2 is ANQGSEA. This CDR3 spans 18 amino acids. CDR3 bases: TGCAGCGTCCTCCTGGGACTAGCGGGAGGAAGGTCCTACAATGAGCAGTTCTTC. This codes for CSVLLGLAGGRSYNEQFF.

This sequence joins TRBV27 and TRBJ2-6; D is unclear. Germline V gene data show CDR1 as MNHEY and CDR2 as SMNVEV (reference sequence). The length of the CDR3 is 18 residues. The V and J ends lost 2 bases and 0 bases respectively, with 14 bases between them. The CDR3 protein is CASSLDFSSFSGANVLTF. CDR3 in DNA: TGTGCCAGCAGTTTAGACTTTAGCTCCTTCTCTGGGGCCAACGTCCTGACTTTC.

V gene TRBV4-1 combines with J gene TRBJ2-1; tentative D call: TRBD1 (5 bases). The CDR3 is made up of 14 amino acids. Germline-derived CDR1 and CDR2 are MGHRA and YSYEKL. Trimming cost V 3 bases and J 7 bases, with 13 bases left between them. CDR3 DNA: TGCGCCAGCAGCCATGCCTTGGGGCTTAATGAGCAGTTCTTC. Amino acids: CASSHALGLNEQFF.

The gene calls are TRBV30 and TRBJ1-5; possibly TRBD1 for D (5 bases). The V gene's germline CDR1 is GTSNPN and CDR2 SVGIG (reference sequence). The CDR3 length is 13 residues. Trimming removed 3 bases at V and 3 bases at J, with 9 bases between. CDR3 nucleotides: TGTGCCTGGAGGGCAGGGCCCAATCAGCCCCAGCATTTT. Its protein is CAWRAGPNQPQHF.

The rearrangement links TRBV6-5 to TRBJ1-2; a weak D match, TRBD1 (5 bases). The CDR3 has 14 residues. The germline gives CDR1 MNHEY, CDR2 SVGAGI. V lost 6 bases, J lost 3 bases, and 14 bases lay in between. The CDR3 DNA reads TGTGCCAGCAGCATTCCGGGGACCGACTATGGCTACACCTTC. Translating it yields CASSIPGTDYGYTF.

The chain employs TRBV27 and TRBJ2-7; tentative D call: TRBD2 (5 bases). Looked up from germline, CDR1 is MNHEY and CDR2 is SMNVEV (reference sequence). This CDR3 spans 13 amino acids. V lost 6 bases, J lost 1 base, and 10 bases lay in between. CDR3 DNA sequence: TGTGCCAGCAGGCCGGGGAATTCCTACGAGCAGTACTTC. This translates into CASRPGNSYEQYF.

The chain is built from TRBV29-1 and TRBJ2-1, with D perhaps matching TRBD2 (5 bases). This CDR3 comprises 12 residues. The V gene lost 4 bases and the J gene lost 6 bases, with 10 bases spanning the gap. Germline values: CDR1 SQVTM, CDR2 ANQGSEA. The CDR3 DNA is TGCAGCGTTGGGACTCCCCCCAATGAGCAGTTCTTC. Its protein product is CSVGTPPNEQFF.

This clonotype has only one observation. The chain recombines TRBV5-1 with TRBJ2-1; 14 bases align to TRBD2. Germline values: CDR1 SGHRS, CDR2 YFSETQ. The CDR3 has 16 residues. With 5 bases clipped from V and 4 bases from J, the junction kept 5 bases outside the gene matches. The CDR3 DNA reads TGCGCCAGCAGTAGGACTAGCGGGGGGTTTTACAATGAGCAGTTCTTC. Its translation is CASSRTSGGFYNEQFF.

The V call is TRBV19, the J call TRBJ2-1; TRBD2 matches at 7 bases. The germline V gene encodes CDR1 LNHDA and CDR2 SQIVND (reference sequence). The trim removed 7 bases at V and 4 bases at J, leaving 4 bases unmatched. The length of the CDR3 is 13 residues. As DNA, the CDR3 is TGTGCCAGTACCGCAGCGGGGTACAATGAGCAGTTCTTC. As protein: CASTAAGYNEQFF.

In its sample, this clonotype was seen once. This rearrangement joins TRBV6-6 to TRBJ2-1; D unclear. Germline-derived CDR1 and CDR2 are MNHNY and SVGAGI (reference sequence). The CDR3 consists of 15 residues. V dropped 7 bases and J dropped 7 bases, with 20 bases sitting between them. Here the CDR3 DNA reads TGTGCCAGCACTTTAACCGTGAGCTTGGTAAATGAGCAGTTCTTC. It is translated as CASTLTVSLVNEQFF.

The chain links TRBV6-5 to TRBJ1-1, with unresolved D. The V gene's germline CDR1 is MNHEY and CDR2 SVGAGI. V was trimmed by 5 bases and J by 2 bases, leaving 9 bases between them. This CDR3 region has 13 residues. The DNA for the CDR3 is TGTGCCAGCAGTGAACGACCCAACACTGAAGCTTTCTTT. Translation gives CASSERPNTEAFF.

The genes are TRBV6-2 or TRBV6-3 and TRBJ2-5; 13 bases fit TRBD2. Germline CDR1 MNHEY, CDR2 SVGEGT. V lost 6 bases, J lost 5 bases, and 21 bases stayed unmatched. The CDR3 consists of 20 residues. CDR3 sequence: CASSRKRGLAGTIQAETQYF. Written as DNA, the CDR3 is TGTGCCAGCAGCCGCAAACGGGGACTAGCGGGGACTATCCAAGCGGAGACCCAGTACTTC.

The chain couples TRBV19 to TRBJ1-6; D remains unclear. Looked up from germline, CDR1 is LNHDA and CDR2 is SQIVND (reference sequence). The CDR3 covers 14 residues. Trimming took 5 bases from V and 4 from J, leaving 9 bases between them. CDR3 bases: TGTGCCAGTAGTGTCAAGGGATATAATTCACCCCTCCACTTT. This gives the protein CASSVKGYNSPLHF.

This clonotype was observed a few times. The V call is TRBV18, the J call TRBJ1-1; D may be TRBD1 (5 bases). This CDR3 spans 17 amino acids. Trimming removed 2 bases from V and 1 base from J, with 17 bases in between. The germline CDR1 and CDR2 sequences are KGHSH and LQKENI. CDR3 nucleotide sequence: TGTGCCAGCTCACCATTTAACCCCGACAGACCGAACACTGAAGCTTTCTTT. This codes for CASSPFNPDRPNTEAFF. Drawing the rest from reference TRBV18 and TRBJ1-1, the complete variable domain is NAGVMQNPRHLVRRRGQEARLRCSPMKGHSHVYWYRQLPEEGLKFMVYLQKENIIDESGMPKERFSAEFPKEGPSILRIQQVVRGDSAAYFCASSPFNPDRPNTEAFFGQGTRLTVV.